The entry below describes one TCR beta chain. The data originate from a study of T-cell memory formation after mild COVID-19. Per germline, CDR1 ENHRY and CDR2 SYGVKD. The ends lost 11 bases at V and 6 bases at J; junction bases unmatched: 6. This CDR3 is built from 12 residues. Using its own MiXCR run on the 5' RACE reads, TCRdb lists one record per CDR3 protein. This table has 350,000 to 400,000 distinct CDR3 sequences, approximately 21% appearing once. The sequence derives from an adult woman who had mild COVID-19 (a few samples of this study predate the infection). Cell type and time point are not known. The chain couples TRBV10-3 to TRBJ2-1; 8 nucleotides match TRBD2. The material sequenced was PBMCs or a T cell subset sorted from them (not recorded which). CDR3 sequence: CASRGGANEQFF. DNA of the CDR3: TGTGCCTCCCGGGGGGGGGCCAATGAGCAGTTCTTC.